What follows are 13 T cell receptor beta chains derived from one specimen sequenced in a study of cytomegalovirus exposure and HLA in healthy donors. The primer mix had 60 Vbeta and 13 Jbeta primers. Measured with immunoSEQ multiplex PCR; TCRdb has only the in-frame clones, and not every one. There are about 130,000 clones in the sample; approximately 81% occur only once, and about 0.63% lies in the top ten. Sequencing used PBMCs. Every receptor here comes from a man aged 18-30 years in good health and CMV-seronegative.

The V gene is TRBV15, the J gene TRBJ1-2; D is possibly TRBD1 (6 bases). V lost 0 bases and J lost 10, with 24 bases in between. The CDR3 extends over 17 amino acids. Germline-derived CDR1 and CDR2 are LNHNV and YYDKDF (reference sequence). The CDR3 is CATSREWTELATSFYTF. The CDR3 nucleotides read TGTGCCACCAGCAGAGAGTGGACAGAATTGGCCACTAGTTTCTACACCTTC.

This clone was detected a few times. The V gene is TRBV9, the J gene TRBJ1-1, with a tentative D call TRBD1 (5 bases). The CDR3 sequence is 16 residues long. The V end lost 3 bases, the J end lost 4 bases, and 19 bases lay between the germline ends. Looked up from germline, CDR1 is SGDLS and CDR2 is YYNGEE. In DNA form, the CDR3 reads TGTGCCAGCAGCGAACGACCAGGGCAGGTGGGCACTGAAGCTTTCTTT. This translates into CASSERPGQVGTEAFF.

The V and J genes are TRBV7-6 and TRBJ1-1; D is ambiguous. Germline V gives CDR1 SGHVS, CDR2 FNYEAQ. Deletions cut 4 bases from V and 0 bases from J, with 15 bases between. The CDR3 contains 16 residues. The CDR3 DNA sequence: TGTGCCAGCAGCTCTGGGCCGACGGATCTGAACACTGAAGCTTTCTTT. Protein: CASSSGPTDLNTEAFF.

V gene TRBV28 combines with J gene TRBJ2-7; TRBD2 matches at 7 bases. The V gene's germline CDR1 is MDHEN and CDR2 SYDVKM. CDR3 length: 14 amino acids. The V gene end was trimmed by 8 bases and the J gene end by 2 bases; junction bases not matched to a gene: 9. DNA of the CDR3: TGTGCCAGCGGGGGTCCGGGGGGTACCTACGAGCAGTACTTC. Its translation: CASGGPGGTYEQYF.

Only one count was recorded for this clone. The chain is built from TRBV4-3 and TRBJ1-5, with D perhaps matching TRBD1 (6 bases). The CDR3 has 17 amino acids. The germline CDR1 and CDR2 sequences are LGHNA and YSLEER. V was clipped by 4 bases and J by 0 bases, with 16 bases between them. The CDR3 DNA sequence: TGCGCCAGCAGCCCCGGGGGGGCGGATTATAGCAATCAGCCCCAGCATTTT. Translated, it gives CASSPGGADYSNQPQHF.

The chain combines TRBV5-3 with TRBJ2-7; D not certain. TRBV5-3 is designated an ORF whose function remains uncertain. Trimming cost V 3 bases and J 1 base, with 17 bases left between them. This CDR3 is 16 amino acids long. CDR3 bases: TGTGCCAGAAGCTCCTTGTGGGCCGTGAAATCCTACGAGCAGTACTTC. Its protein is CARSSLWAVKSYEQYF.

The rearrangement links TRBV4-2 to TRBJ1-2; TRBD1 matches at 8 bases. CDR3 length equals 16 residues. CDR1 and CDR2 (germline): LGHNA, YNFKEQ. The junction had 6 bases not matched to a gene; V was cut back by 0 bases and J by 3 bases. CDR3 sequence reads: CASSQDWAGGYYGYTF. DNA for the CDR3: TGTGCCAGCAGCCAAGATTGGGCAGGGGGCTACTATGGCTACACCTTC.

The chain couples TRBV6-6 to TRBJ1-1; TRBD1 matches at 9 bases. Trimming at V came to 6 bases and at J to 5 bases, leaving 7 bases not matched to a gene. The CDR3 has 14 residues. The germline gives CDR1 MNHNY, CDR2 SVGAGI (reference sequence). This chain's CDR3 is CASRLGQGLTEAFF. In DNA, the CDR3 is TGTGCCAGCAGATTGGGACAGGGACTTACTGAAGCTTTCTTT.

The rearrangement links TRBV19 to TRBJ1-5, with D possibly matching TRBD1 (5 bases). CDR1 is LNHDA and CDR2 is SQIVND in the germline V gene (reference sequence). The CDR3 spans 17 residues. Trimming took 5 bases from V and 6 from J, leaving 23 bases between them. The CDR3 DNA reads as TGTGCCAGTAGTTCCGCCTCCAACGGGGGTGGGATTCAGCCCCAGCATTTT. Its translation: CASSSASNGGGIQPQHF.

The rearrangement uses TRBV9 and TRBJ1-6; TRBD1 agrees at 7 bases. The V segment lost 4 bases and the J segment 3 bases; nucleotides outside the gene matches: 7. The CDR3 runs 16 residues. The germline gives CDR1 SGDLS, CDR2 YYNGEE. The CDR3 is CASSKRQGHYNSPLHF. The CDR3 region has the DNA TGTGCCAGCAGCAAGAGACAGGGCCACTATAATTCACCCCTCCACTTT.

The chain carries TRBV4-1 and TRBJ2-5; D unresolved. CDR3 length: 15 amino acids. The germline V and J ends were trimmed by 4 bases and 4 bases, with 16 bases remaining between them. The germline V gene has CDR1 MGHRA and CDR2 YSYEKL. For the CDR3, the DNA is TGCGCCAGCAGCCGAATGGCGGCCATGGGAGAGACCCAGTACTTC. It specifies CASSRMAAMGETQYF.

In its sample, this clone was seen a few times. This CDR3 is CASSQGTSANLYETQYF. The CDR3 nucleotides read TGCGCCAGCAGCCAGGGGACTAGCGCGAACCTATATGAGACCCAGTACTTC. The J gene is TRBJ2-5, the V gene TRBV5-1; 10 nucleotides align to TRBD2. The CDR3 loop spans 17 amino acids. Germline CDR1 and CDR2: SGHRS and YFSETQ. V shed 4 bases, J shed 5 bases, and the junction held 14 bases outside the gene matches.

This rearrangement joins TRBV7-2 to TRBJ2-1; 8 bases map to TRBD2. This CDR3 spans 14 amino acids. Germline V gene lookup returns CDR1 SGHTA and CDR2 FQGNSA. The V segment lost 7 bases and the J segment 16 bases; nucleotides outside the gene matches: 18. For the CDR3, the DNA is TGTGCCAGCACCCCGGGGGGGGGCTCCCAGAACGATTTCTTC. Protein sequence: CASTPGGGSQNDFF.